The source of this T cell receptor (beta chain) is a study of shared clonotypes between healthy human individuals. About the research overall: The people who gave samples were a couple of women and three men aged 18 to 49.

This clone was picked up one time. Antigen specificity is unknown. This clone may be a read error of a much larger clone one base away. Study-wide points: Researchers sampled only blood; tissue repertoires likely differ.

The run depth of the assay was deep. The table came from immunoSEQ multiplex PCR; TCRdb's copy has only in-frame clones and leaves some out. Altogether about 500,000 clones are present, more than 70% being singletons, with the ten largest covering about 12%. The CDR3 length is 12 residues. V dropped 6 bases and J dropped 13 bases, with 15 bases sitting between them. The V gene's germline CDR1 is MDHEN and CDR2 SYDVKM. Sequenced material: PBMCs. The chain links TRBV28 to TRBJ2-2; D could derive from TRBD1 or TRBD2 (6 bases each). The receptor was isolated from a woman aged 40 to 49 in good health. Some clones in this sample may be carry-over from other donors' samples. Here the CDR3 reads CASSRRGRGLFF. Written as DNA, the CDR3 is TGTGCCAGCAGCCGTCGGGGGCGGGGGCTGTTTTTT.